Listed here are 31 T cell receptor beta chains from one sample, sequenced in a study of blood T cells in healthy people across ages. A second 7 to 11 cycle PCR used barcoded and J-beta primers. A single record per CDR3 protein comes from TCRdb applying MiXCR to the 5' RACE reads. The sample includes about 680,000 distinct CDR3 sequences, 49% of them seen just once. The sequenced sample was blood. These receptors came from a woman aged 60-75 years in good health.

This chain joins TRBV28 and TRBJ2-7, with 13 bases fitting TRBD2. Germline CDR1 reads MDHEN; CDR2 reads SYDVKM. The CDR3 covers 16 residues. V trimming: 5 bases; J trimming: 2 bases; junction bases outside the gene matches: 6. CDR3 amino acids: CASSPPTSGRTYEQYF. In DNA, the CDR3 is TGTGCCAGCAGTCCGCCGACTAGCGGGAGGACCTACGAGCAGTACTTC.

The chain uses TRBV18 and TRBJ2-1, with D possibly matching TRBD1 (6 bases). Germline CDR1 reads KGHSH; CDR2 reads LQKENI. The V gene lost 0 bases and the J gene lost 1 base, with 10 bases spanning the gap. This CDR3 contains 16 residues. CDR3 sequence (DNA): TGTGCCAGCTCACCACCTACAGGGATGTCCTACAATGAGCAGTTCTTC. Protein sequence: CASSPPTGMSYNEQFF.

The V call is TRBV10-3, the J call TRBJ1-2; 10 nucleotides match TRBD1. Trimming removed 10 bases from V and 3 bases from J; junction bases left unmatched: 5. The CDR3 consists of 13 residues. The germline V gene has CDR1 ENHRY and CDR2 SYGVKD. The CDR3 loop is CASTGQGDYGYTF. The CDR3 DNA follows: TGTGCCAGCACCGGACAGGGGGACTATGGCTACACCTTC.

This rearrangement joins TRBV27 to TRBJ1-6; D not certain. Germline V CDR1 and CDR2: MNHEY, SMNVEV (reference sequence). V shed 6 bases and J shed 4 bases, with 10 bases lying between them. This CDR3 has 14 amino acids. For the CDR3, the DNA is TGTGCCAGCAGCCCGACGGATTATAATTCACCCCTCCACTTT. It yields the protein CASSPTDYNSPLHF.

This chain links TRBV3-1 with TRBJ1-2, with no clear D. Per germline, CDR1 LGHDT and CDR2 YNNKEL (reference sequence). The CDR3 covers 12 residues. With 1 base removed from V and 4 bases from J, the gap between germline ends came to 4 bases. The CDR3 region has the DNA TGTGCCAGCAGCCAAGCCGGCTATGGCTACACCTTC. This encodes CASSQAGYGYTF.

This chain links TRBV5-1 with TRBJ2-5; maybe TRBD2 (6 bases). This CDR3 comprises 15 residues. Germline CDR1 SGHRS, CDR2 YFSETQ. Trimming shortened V by 2 bases and J by 5 bases, and 16 bases separated the two germline ends. This CDR3 is CASSFHRRGAETQYF. CDR3 sequence (DNA): TGCGCCAGCAGCTTTCATCGGCGGGGTGCGGAGACCCAGTACTTC.

This sequence joins TRBV7-8 and TRBJ2-7, with D uncertain. V was pared by 1 base and J by 4 bases, with 14 bases between. From germline, CDR1 is SGHVS and CDR2 FQNEAQ. The CDR3 has 15 residues. The CDR3 DNA is TGTGCCAGCAGCTTAGTTCGCCCAAGACCTTACGAGCAGTACTTC. Its translation: CASSLVRPRPYEQYF.

This clonotype was detected ten times or more. CDR3 nucleotides: TGCAGTGCTAGTAATTTGGCGGGAGCCTACGAGCAGTACTTC. Residues: CSASNLAGAYEQYF. This rearrangement joins TRBV20-1 to TRBJ2-7; TRBD2 matches at 7 bases. The CDR3 covers 14 residues. The V gene end was trimmed by 3 bases and the J gene end by 2 bases; junction bases not matched to a gene: 7. Per germline, CDR1 DFQATT and CDR2 SNEGSKA (reference sequence).

The chain links TRBV11-2 to TRBJ2-5, with 9 bases that match TRBD1. The CDR3 extends over 16 amino acids. CDR1 and CDR2 (germline): SGHAT, FQNNGV. V gave up 5 bases and J gave up 5 bases; unmatched junction bases: 12. CDR3 DNA sequence: TGTGCCAGCAGCAGTTCCGGGACAGGGATGATGGAGACCCAGTACTTC. It translates to CASSSSGTGMMETQYF.

This clonotype came up a few times. J is TRBJ1-5 and V is TRBV29-1, with a tentative D call TRBD1 (6 bases). Trimming left V 6 bases short and J 0 bases short, with 9 bases between. There are 13 residues in the CDR3. Germline assignment: CDR1 SQVTM and CDR2 ANQGSEA. CDR3 sequence reads: CSVGQFSNQPQHF. The CDR3, as DNA: TGCAGCGTCGGACAGTTTAGCAATCAGCCCCAGCATTTT.

The J gene is TRBJ2-7, the V gene TRBV27, with TRBD2 identical over 9 bases. Trimming removed 6 bases from V and 1 base from J; junction bases left unmatched: 7. Looked up from germline, CDR1 is MNHEY and CDR2 is SMNVEV (reference sequence). This CDR3 contains 15 residues. DNA of the CDR3: TGTGCCAGCAGGAAGGGCGCGGGAGGGTCCTACGAGCAGTACTTC. The encoded protein is CASRKGAGGSYEQYF.

This clonotype was seen only a few times. The rearrangement uses TRBV29-1 and TRBJ1-1; D might be TRBD1 (5 bases). Germline V CDR1 and CDR2: SQVTM, ANQGSEA. Trimming stripped 2 bases from V and 5 bases from J, with 15 bases between. The CDR3 consists of 14 residues. CDR3 in amino acids: CSVEWGSSGTEAFF. The DNA of the CDR3 is TGCAGCGTTGAATGGGGGTCCTCAGGGACTGAAGCTTTCTTT.

This chain uses TRBV12-3 or TRBV12-4 with TRBJ2-3, with D possibly being TRBD1 (6 bases). The CDR3 has 14 residues. The V end was cut by 5 bases, the J end by 6 bases, with 15 bases between. For the CDR3, the DNA is TGTGCCAGCAGTCCCGGACAGCGCGGGGATACGCAGTATTTT. Translation gives CASSPGQRGDTQYF.

This CDR3 is CASRFAPTGYNSPLHF. CDR3 coding DNA: TGTGCCAGCAGATTCGCCCCGACAGGGTATAATTCACCCCTCCACTTT. The rearrangement joins TRBV13 to TRBJ1-6, with TRBD1 matching over 7 bases. The CDR3 consists of 16 residues. The V and J ends lost 6 bases and 4 bases, in that order; junction bases with no gene match: 9. Germline V gene lookup returns CDR1 PRHDT and CDR2 FYEKMQ (reference sequence).

The rearrangement links TRBV4-3 to TRBJ2-7; D possibly uses TRBD1 or TRBD2 (5 bases each). V shed 1 base and J shed 2 bases, with 18 bases lying between them. Germline CDR1 and CDR2: LGHNA and YSLEER. This CDR3 has 17 residues. This CDR3 reads CASSQVSPGAEAYEQYF. CDR3 nucleotides: TGCGCCAGCAGCCAAGTTTCACCCGGGGCGGAGGCCTACGAGCAGTACTTC.

In this sample, this clonotype turned up a few times. This chain links TRBV20-1 with TRBJ2-7, with D tentatively TRBD1 (5 bases). The germline CDR1 and CDR2 sequences are DFQATT and SNEGSKA (reference sequence). Trimming shortened V by 4 bases and J by 3 bases, and 13 bases separated the two germline ends. This CDR3 comprises 13 residues. The CDR3 coding sequence is TGCAGTGCTACCCCGACAGCTTACTACGAGCAGTACTTC. It translates to CSATPTAYYEQYF.

This rearrangement joins TRBV5-5 to TRBJ1-1; 10 bases map to TRBD1. The trim removed 6 bases at V and 6 bases at J, leaving 2 bases unmatched. Per germline, CDR1 SGHKS and CDR2 YYEKEE (reference sequence). This CDR3 has 12 amino acids. This chain's CDR3 is CASIDRGPEAFF. CDR3 DNA sequence: TGTGCCAGCATCGACAGGGGGCCTGAAGCTTTCTTT.

This sequence joins TRBV15 and TRBJ2-7, with a possible D match to TRBD1 (6 bases). The germline CDR1 and CDR2 sequences are LNHNV and YYDKDF (reference sequence). The CDR3 extends over 14 amino acids. The ends were cut back, 5 bases at V and 2 bases at J, with 13 bases in the middle. The CDR3 here is CATSRGQSTYEQYF. In DNA, the CDR3 is TGTGCCACCAGCCGTGGACAGAGCACCTACGAGCAGTACTTC.

This CDR3 is CASSQDVGYGYTF. The CDR3 region has the DNA TGCGCCAGCAGCCAAGATGTCGGTTATGGCTACACCTTC. The chain recombines TRBV4-3 with TRBJ1-2; no clear D gene. Germline V gives CDR1 LGHNA, CDR2 YSLEER. The CDR3 extends over 13 amino acids. Trimming removed 0 bases from V and 5 bases from J, with 7 bases in between.

V is TRBV20-1 and J is TRBJ1-5; D gene uncertain. V lost 1 base and J 7 bases, leaving 17 bases between the germline ends. CDR3 length: 15 amino acids. Germline V gene sequence: CDR1 DFQATT, CDR2 SNEGSKA (reference sequence). CDR3 loop: CSARAGFGVRQPQHF. The CDR3 bases are TGCAGTGCTAGAGCCGGCTTCGGAGTAAGACAGCCCCAGCATTTT.

This clonotype was seen more than once but under ten times. The J gene is TRBJ2-1, the V gene TRBV20-1, with 9 positions matching TRBD2. Trimming cost V 5 bases and J 4 bases; bases outside gene matches: 6. This CDR3 spans 14 amino acids. Germline V gene data show CDR1 as DFQATT and CDR2 as SNEGSKA (reference sequence). CDR3 nucleotide sequence: TGCAGTGCTTTAGCGGGAGAAAGTTACAATGAGCAGTTCTTC. It translates to CSALAGESYNEQFF.

This chain links TRBV20-1 with TRBJ2-4; D gene ambiguous. CDR3 length: 15 residues. Germline-derived CDR1 and CDR2 are DFQATT and SNEGSKA (reference sequence). V shed 0 bases and J shed 1 base, with 10 bases lying between them. As DNA, the CDR3 is TGCAGTGCTAGAGATCTGAATATCGCCAAAAACATTCAGTACTTC. Translation: CSARDLNIAKNIQYF.

There are a few counts of this clonotype. The chain uses TRBV29-1 and TRBJ2-7; D gene unclear. V lost 6 bases to trimming and J lost 4 bases, with 10 bases between them. The CDR3 runs to 11 residues. The germline V gene encodes CDR1 SQVTM and CDR2 ANQGSEA. CDR3 bases: TGCAGCGTCCTCTTCTCGTACGAGCAGTACTTC. Its translation is CSVLFSYEQYF.

The chain is built from TRBV4-2 and TRBJ2-7, with a tentative D call TRBD1 (5 bases). There are 13 residues in the CDR3. CDR1 is LGHNA and CDR2 is YNFKEQ in the germline V gene. Trimming took 1 base from V and 4 from J, leaving 8 bases between them. CDR3 residues: CASSQAGPYEQYF. CDR3 nucleotide sequence: TGTGCCAGCAGCCAAGCAGGGCCTTACGAGCAGTACTTC.

The gene calls are TRBV10-3 and TRBJ2-6, with D perhaps matching TRBD1 (6 bases). V was cut by 8 bases and J by 2 bases, with 13 bases left in between. The CDR3 has 15 amino acids. Germline CDR1 ENHRY, CDR2 SYGVKD. This chain's CDR3 is CAIGKGVAGANVLTF. The CDR3, as DNA: TGTGCCATCGGAAAGGGGGTAGCTGGGGCCAACGTCCTGACTTTC.

The chain carries TRBV29-1 and TRBJ2-2, with TRBD1 identical over 9 bases. This CDR3 is 14 amino acids long. Germline values: CDR1 SQVTM, CDR2 ANQGSEA. V gave up 5 bases and J gave up 6 bases; unmatched junction bases: 7. This CDR3 is CSVLSGQGSGELFF. The CDR3 nucleotides are TGCAGCGTTTTATCCGGACAGGGGTCCGGGGAGCTGTTTTTT.

This clonotype has only a few counts. This chain links TRBV5-1 with TRBJ2-2; 7 nucleotides match TRBD2. Trimming removed 1 base from V and 3 bases from J; junction bases left unmatched: 3. CDR3 length: 15 amino acids. The germline gives CDR1 SGHRS, CDR2 YFSETQ. The CDR3 nucleotides are TGCGCCAGCAGCTTGTTGGGAGGGGACACCGGGGAGCTGTTTTTT. The encoded protein is CASSLLGGDTGELFF.

This clonotype has only one observation. Given the absence of the conserved phenylalanine or tryptophan at the CDR3 end, a read error is likely. The J gene is TRBJ2-3, the V gene TRBV20-1; D is perhaps TRBD2 (6 bases). The CDR3 extends over 13 amino acids. Germline V lookup: CDR1 DFQATT, CDR2 SNEGSKA (reference sequence). In DNA, the CDR3 is TGCGCTCGGGCCCCGAGGAGGGGAGATACGCAGTATTTA. Translated: CARAPRRGDTQYL.

The V and J genes are TRBV2 and TRBJ2-7, with 11 bases fitting TRBD1. V dropped 2 bases and J dropped 3; count of bases not matched to a gene: 3. Germline V lookup: CDR1 SNHLY, CDR2 FYNNEI. This CDR3 region has 15 residues. For the CDR3, the DNA is TGTGCCAGCAGTGAAACGGGACAGGGGGACTACGAGCAGTACTTC. Protein sequence: CASSETGQGDYEQYF.

This clonotype was detected only a few times. The chain has TRBV2 and TRBJ2-6; D might be TRBD1 (7 bases). From germline, CDR1 is SNHLY and CDR2 FYNNEI. The CDR3 loop spans 19 amino acids. Trimming pared 11 bases from V and 2 bases from J, leaving 28 bases between. The chain's CDR3 is CASRGMTTGRRPGANVLTF. The CDR3 DNA sequence: TGTGCCTCACGAGGCATGACGACAGGGAGGAGACCTGGGGCCAACGTCCTGACTTTC.

This clonotype occurred a few times. The CDR3 region has the DNA TGCAGCGTTGACCAGCGGGGCACAGATACGCAGTATTTT. It specifies CSVDQRGTDTQYF. The rearrangement uses TRBV29-1 and TRBJ2-3; possible D gene TRBD2, 6 bases. V was cut by 3 bases and J by 1 base, with 8 bases left in between. Germline-derived CDR1 and CDR2 are SQVTM and ANQGSEA. The CDR3 covers 13 residues.